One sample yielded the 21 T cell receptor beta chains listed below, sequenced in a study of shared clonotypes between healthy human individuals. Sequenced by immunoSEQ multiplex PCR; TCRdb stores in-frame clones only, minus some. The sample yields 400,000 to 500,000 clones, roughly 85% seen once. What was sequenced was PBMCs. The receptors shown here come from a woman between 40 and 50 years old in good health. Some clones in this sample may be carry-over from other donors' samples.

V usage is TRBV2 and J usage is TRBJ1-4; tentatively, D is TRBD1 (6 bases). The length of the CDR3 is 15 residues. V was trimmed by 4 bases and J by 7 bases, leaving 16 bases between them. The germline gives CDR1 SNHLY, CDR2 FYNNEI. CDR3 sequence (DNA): TGTGCCAGCAGTGGTGAGGGGTTAGGGGGTGAAAAACTGTTTTTT. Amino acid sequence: CASSGEGLGGEKLFF.

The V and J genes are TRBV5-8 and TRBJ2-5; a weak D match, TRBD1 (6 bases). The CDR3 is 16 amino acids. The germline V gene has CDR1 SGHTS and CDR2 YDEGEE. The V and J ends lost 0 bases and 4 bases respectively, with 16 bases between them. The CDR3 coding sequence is TGTGCCAGCAGCTTGGGCAGGGGTGTAAGACGAGAGACCCAGTACTTC. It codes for CASSLGRGVRRETQYF.

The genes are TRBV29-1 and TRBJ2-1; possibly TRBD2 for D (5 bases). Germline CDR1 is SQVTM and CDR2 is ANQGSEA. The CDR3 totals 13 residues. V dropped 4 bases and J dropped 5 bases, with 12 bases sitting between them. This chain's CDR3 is CSVGFSANNEQFF. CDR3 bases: TGCAGCGTTGGCTTTAGCGCCAACAATGAGCAGTTCTTC.

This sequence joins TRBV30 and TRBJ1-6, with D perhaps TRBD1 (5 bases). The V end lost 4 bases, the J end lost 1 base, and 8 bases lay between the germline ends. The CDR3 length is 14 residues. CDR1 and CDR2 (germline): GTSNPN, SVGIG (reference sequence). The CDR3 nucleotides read TGTGCCTGGACGAAGGGGTCCTATAATTCACCCCTCCACTTT. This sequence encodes CAWTKGSYNSPLHF.

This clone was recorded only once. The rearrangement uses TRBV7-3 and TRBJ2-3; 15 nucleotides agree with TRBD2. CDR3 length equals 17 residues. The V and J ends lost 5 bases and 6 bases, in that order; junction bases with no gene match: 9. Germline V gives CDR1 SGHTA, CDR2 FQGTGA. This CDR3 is CASSAGLAGGGSDTQYF. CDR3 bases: TGTGCCAGCAGCGCGGGACTAGCGGGAGGAGGGTCTGATACGCAGTATTTT. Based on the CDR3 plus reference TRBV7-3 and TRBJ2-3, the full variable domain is GAGVSQTPSNKVTEKGKYVELRCDPISGHTALYWYRQSLGQGPEFLIYFQGTGAADDSGLPNDRFFAVRPEGSVSTLKIQRTERGDSAVYLCASSAGLAGGGSDTQYFGPGTRLTVL.

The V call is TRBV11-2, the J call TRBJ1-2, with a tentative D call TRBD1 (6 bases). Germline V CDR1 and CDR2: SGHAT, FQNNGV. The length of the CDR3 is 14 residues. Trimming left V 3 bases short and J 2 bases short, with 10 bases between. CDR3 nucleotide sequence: TGTGCCAGCAGCTTGGGAACAGGGAACTATGGCTACACCTTC. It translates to CASSLGTGNYGYTF.

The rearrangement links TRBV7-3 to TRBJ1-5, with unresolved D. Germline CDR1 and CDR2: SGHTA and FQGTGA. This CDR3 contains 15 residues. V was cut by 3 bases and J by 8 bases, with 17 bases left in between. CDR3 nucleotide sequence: TGTGCCAGCAGCTTTTATGATCGAGTGGCGAAGCCCCAGCATTTT. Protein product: CASSFYDRVAKPQHF.

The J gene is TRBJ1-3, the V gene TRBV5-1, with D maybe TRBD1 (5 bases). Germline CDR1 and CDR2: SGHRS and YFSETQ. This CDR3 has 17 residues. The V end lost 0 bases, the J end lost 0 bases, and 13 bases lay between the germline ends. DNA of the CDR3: TGCGCCAGCAGCTTGGGGGGCAGATTGAGCTCTGGAAACACCATATATTTT. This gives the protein CASSLGGRLSSGNTIYF.

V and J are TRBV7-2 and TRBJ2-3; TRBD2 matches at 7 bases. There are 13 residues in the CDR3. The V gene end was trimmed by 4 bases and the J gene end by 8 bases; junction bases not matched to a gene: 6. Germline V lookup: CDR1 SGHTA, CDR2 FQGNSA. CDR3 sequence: CASSYAGRATQYF. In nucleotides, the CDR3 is TGTGCCAGCAGCTATGCGGGGAGGGCTACGCAGTATTTT.

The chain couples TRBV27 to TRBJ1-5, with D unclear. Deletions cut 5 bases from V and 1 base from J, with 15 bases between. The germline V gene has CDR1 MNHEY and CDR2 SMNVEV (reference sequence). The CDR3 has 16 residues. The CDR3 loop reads CASSPISGFSNQPQHF. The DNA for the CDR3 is TGTGCCAGCAGTCCTATCTCAGGTTTCAGCAATCAGCCCCAGCATTTT.

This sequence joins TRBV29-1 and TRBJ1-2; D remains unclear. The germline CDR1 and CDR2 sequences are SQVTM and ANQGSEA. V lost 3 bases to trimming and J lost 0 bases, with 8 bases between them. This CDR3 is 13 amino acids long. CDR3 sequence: CSVDVESNYGYTF. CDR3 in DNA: TGCAGCGTTGATGTAGAGTCTAACTATGGCTACACCTTC.

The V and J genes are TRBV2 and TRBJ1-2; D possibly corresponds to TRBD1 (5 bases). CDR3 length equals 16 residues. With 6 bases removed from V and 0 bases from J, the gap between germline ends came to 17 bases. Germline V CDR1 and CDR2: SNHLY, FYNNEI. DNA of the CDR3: TGTGCCAGCAGGGGGATTTCAGGGAATACTAACTATGGCTACACCTTC. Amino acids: CASRGISGNTNYGYTF.

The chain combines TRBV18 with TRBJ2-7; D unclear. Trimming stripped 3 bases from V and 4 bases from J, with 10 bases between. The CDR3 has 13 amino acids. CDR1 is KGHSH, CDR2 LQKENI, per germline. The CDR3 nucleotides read TGTGCCAGCTCACCGTCGACGATTTACGAGCAGTACTTC. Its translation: CASSPSTIYEQYF.

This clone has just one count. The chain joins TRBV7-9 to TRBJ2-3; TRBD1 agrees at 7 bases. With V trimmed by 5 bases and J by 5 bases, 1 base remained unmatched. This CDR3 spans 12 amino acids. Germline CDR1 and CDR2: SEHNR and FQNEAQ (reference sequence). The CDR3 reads CASSQGEDTQYF. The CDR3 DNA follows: TGTGCCAGCAGCCAGGGGGAAGATACGCAGTATTTT. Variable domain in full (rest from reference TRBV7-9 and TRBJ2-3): DTGVSQNPRHKITKRGQNVTFRCDPISEHNRLYWYRQTLGQGPEFLTYFQNEAQLEKSRLLSDRFSAERPKGSFSTLEIQRTEQGDSAMYLCASSQGEDTQYFGPGTRLTVL.

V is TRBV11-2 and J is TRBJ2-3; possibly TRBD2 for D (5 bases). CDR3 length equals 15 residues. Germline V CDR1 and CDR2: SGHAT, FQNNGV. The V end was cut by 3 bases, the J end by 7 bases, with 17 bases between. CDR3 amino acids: CASSFGVGEANTQYF. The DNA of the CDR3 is TGTGCCAGCAGCTTCGGGGTCGGAGAGGCGAATACGCAGTATTTT. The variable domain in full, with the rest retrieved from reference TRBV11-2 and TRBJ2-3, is EAGVAQSPRYKIIEKRQSVAFWCNPISGHATLYWYQQILGQGPKLLIQFQNNGVVDDSQLPKDRFSAERLKGVDSTLKIQPAKLEDSAVYLCASSFGVGEANTQYFGPGTRLTVL.

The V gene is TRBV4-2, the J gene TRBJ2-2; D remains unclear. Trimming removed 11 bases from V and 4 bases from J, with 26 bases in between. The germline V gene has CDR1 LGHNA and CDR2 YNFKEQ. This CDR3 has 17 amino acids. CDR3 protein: CACARRPSRVGTGELFF. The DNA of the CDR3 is TGTGCCTGTGCCCGGCGGCCAAGCCGGGTCGGCACCGGGGAGCTGTTTTTT.

The CDR3 coding sequence is TGTGCCAGCAGCCAAGACCCGTCGGGGGCTCGGAGCACAGATACGCAGTATTTT. Translation gives CASSQDPSGARSTDTQYF. The rearrangement uses TRBV7-3 and TRBJ2-3; perhaps D is TRBD1 or TRBD2 (6 bases each). V gave up 5 bases and J gave up 0 bases, with 21 bases separating them. Germline loops: CDR1 SGHTA, CDR2 FQGTGA. The CDR3 length is 18 residues.

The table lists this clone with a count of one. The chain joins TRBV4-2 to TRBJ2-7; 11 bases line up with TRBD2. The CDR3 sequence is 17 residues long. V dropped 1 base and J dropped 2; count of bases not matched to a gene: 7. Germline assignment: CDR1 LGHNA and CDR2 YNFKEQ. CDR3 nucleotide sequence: TGTGCCAGCAGCCAAGGAGAGACTAGCGGGAATACCTACGAGCAGTACTTC. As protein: CASSQGETSGNTYEQYF.

The CDR3 region is CASSGGTRPSVNEQFF. The DNA of the CDR3 is TGTGCCAGCAGCGGGGGGACACGACCCTCTGTCAATGAGCAGTTCTTC. The genes are TRBV5-8 and TRBJ2-1; D might be TRBD1 or TRBD2, each matching 6 bases. The CDR3 has 16 residues. Per the germline V gene, CDR1 is SGHTS and CDR2 is YDEGEE. The V end lost 4 bases, the J end lost 6 bases, and 20 bases lay between the germline ends.

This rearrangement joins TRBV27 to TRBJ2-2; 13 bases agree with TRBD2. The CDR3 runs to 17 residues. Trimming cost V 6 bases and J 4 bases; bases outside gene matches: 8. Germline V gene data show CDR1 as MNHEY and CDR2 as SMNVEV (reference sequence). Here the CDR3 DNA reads TGTGCCAGCAGGAACCTCCGACTAGCGGGAGGCACCGGGGAGCTGTTTTTT. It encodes CASRNLRLAGGTGELFF.

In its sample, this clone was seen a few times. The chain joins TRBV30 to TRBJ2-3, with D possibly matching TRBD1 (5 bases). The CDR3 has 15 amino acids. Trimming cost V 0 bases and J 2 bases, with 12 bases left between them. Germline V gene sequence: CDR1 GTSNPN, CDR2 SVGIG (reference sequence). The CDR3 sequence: CAWSVSRTFTDTQYF. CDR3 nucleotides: TGTGCCTGGAGTGTGAGTCGGACATTCACAGATACGCAGTATTTT.